The T cell receptor (beta chain) under discussion was sequenced for a study of T cells after yellow fever vaccination. Points from the study as a whole: In post-booster samples, most primary-vaccination clones reappeared (just under 97% CD4, nearly 90% CD8). Some clonotypes were seen in both the CD4 and the CD8 compartments. These made up a small share and likely arose from convergent recombination. In FACS-sorted repertoires, abundant clonotypes from the bulk population could appear as contaminants.

The sample holds many counts of this clonotype. Making TCR cDNA involved 5'RACE template switching, which added UMIs and a universal primer site. TCRdb redid the calling of the 5' RACE reads with MiXCR, one entry per CDR3 protein. Of more than 65,000 distinct CDR3 sequences listed, roughly 14% are singletons. Trimming stripped 4 bases from V and 6 bases from J, with 19 bases between. The CDR3 extends over 16 amino acids. CDR1 SGHDT and CDR2 YYEEEE come from the germline V gene. Here the sequenced sample was CD8+ T cells not binding an NS4B(214-222) dextramer, sorted from PBMCs, taken approximately 20 days after the first yellow fever vaccination. The origin of this receptor is a man aged 18 to 30 who received the YFV17D yellow fever vaccine. The chain recombines TRBV5-6 with TRBJ2-2; D remains unclear. In nucleotides, the CDR3 is TGTGCCAGCAGCCCGGGCAACGGCCTGTGTCCCGGGGAGCTGTTTTTT. It is translated as CASSPGNGLCPGELFF.